These T cell receptor beta chains were read from a single sample in a study of cytomegalovirus exposure and HLA in healthy donors. The assay was immunoSEQ multiplex PCR, and TCRdb's table has in-frame clones only and misses some. Of about 140,000 clones listed, roughly 77% are singletons. Sequencing was performed on PBMCs. These receptor sequences come from a female donor in good health and CMV-seronegative. Both conserved end residues are part of each CDR3. D genes are given only for firm matches. Only part of the rows carry a size: once, few, many, or a class if the clone is expanded.

DNA	CDR3	J	V	D	size
TGTGCCAGCAGCGTAGCGGTAGCGGACTCTCTAGCCTACAATGAGCAGTTCTTC	CASSVAVADSLAYNEQFF	TRBJ2-1	TRBV9	.	.
TGTGCCAGCTCACTACTACAGGGAACCGGAGATGGCTACACCTTC	CASSLLQGTGDGYTF	TRBJ1-2	TRBV18	.	.
TGTGCCAGCAGCCGGGTCTATCGCACAGATACGCAGTATTTT	CASSRVYRTDTQYF	TRBJ2-3	TRBV7-2	.	.
TGTGCCAGCAGTGAAGCGCTGGGACAGGGGGTTAATGAGCAGTTCTTC	CASSEALGQGVNEQFF	TRBJ2-1	TRBV6-1	TRBD1	.
TGTGCCAGCAGTCATGGGACTCCAAACGTAGAGCAGTACTTC	CASSHGTPNVEQYF	TRBJ2-7	TRBV27	.	once
TGTGCCAGCAGCTTAGTGACTTTCAATGAGCAGTTCTTC	CASSLVTFNEQFF	TRBJ2-1	TRBV7-2	.	.
TGTGCCAGCTCACCAGTAGAGGGTGGGGAGCAGTTCTTC	CASSPVEGGEQFF	TRBJ2-1	TRBV18	.	.
TGCGCCAGCAGCCTCTTAGCGGGGGCGAACACCGGGGAGCTGTTTTTT	CASSLLAGANTGELFF	TRBJ2-2	TRBV5-1	TRBD2	.
TGTGCCAGCGCTGGGGGGGAGACCCAGTACTTC	CASAGGETQYF	TRBJ2-5	TRBV7-9	.	.
TGTGCCAGCAGCTCGTCACCGGGACTGCAAGAGACCCAGTACTTC	CASSSSPGLQETQYF	TRBJ2-5	TRBV5-4	.	.
TGCGCCAGCAGCTTTCTCCGGGACAGGGGGCGCGATGAGCAGTTCTTC	CASSFLRDRGRDEQFF	TRBJ2-1	TRBV5-1	TRBD1	.
TGTGCCAGCAGCGTAGCGACAGGGATGAACACCGGGGAGCTGTTTTTT	CASSVATGMNTGELFF	TRBJ2-2	TRBV9	TRBD1	.
TGTGCCAGCTCACCACCCGCCTACGAGCAGTACTTC	CASSPPAYEQYF	TRBJ2-7	TRBV18	.	few
TGTGCCAGAGGGACGGCCCCGGACAGGCCAGAGTACGAGCAGTACTTC	CARGTAPDRPEYEQYF	TRBJ2-7	TRBV2	TRBD1	.
TGTGCCAGCAGGGGCAGAACTAATGAAAAACTGTTTTTT	CASRGRTNEKLFF	TRBJ1-4	TRBV28	.	.
TGTGCCAGCAGTTGGACAGGGCCCACTGAAGCTTTCTTT	CASSWTGPTEAFF	TRBJ1-1	TRBV11-2	TRBD1	.
TGCGCCAGCAGGCCGGAGGGATTACAGGGGGACGAGCAGTTCTTC	CASRPEGLQGDEQFF	TRBJ2-1	TRBV5-1	TRBD1	.
TGTGCCAGCAGCTTGGGCGGGGGAACGTACGAGCAGTACTTC	CASSLGGGTYEQYF	TRBJ2-7	TRBV5-8	TRBD2	.
TGTGCCAGCAGTTTTTCAAGGGGGGGCGCTGAAGCTTTCTTT	CASSFSRGGAEAFF	TRBJ1-1	TRBV28	.	.
TGTGCCAGCAGTATCAGGGGGTCGGACACAGATACGCAGTATTTT	CASSIRGSDTDTQYF	TRBJ2-3	TRBV2	TRBD1	.
TGTGCCATCAGTGAGTCGTGGCGCGGGACAGGGTCTGGAAACACCATATATTTT	CAISESWRGTGSGNTIYF	TRBJ1-3	TRBV10-3	TRBD1	.
TGTGCCAGCAGCTTAGGAGAGGCCAGCAGCCAAGAGACCCAGTACTTC	CASSLGEASSQETQYF	TRBJ2-5	TRBV11-3	.	.
TGTGCCAGCAGCTTAATTCCCGATAGTCCCAATACGCAGTATTTT	CASSLIPDSPNTQYF	TRBJ2-3	TRBV7-2	.	.
TGCGCCAGCAGCCAAGGGCGCGGTCAGCCCCAGCATTTT	CASSQGRGQPQHF	TRBJ1-5	TRBV4-3	.	.
TGTGCCAGCAGCCCGTCGGTACAAGAGACCCAGTACTTC	CASSPSVQETQYF	TRBJ2-5	TRBV7-2	.	.
TGTGCCAGCAGCTGGGGCAGGGGAACTAATGAAAAACTGTTTTTT	CASSWGRGTNEKLFF	TRBJ1-4	TRBV7-9	.	.
TGTGCCAGCAGACCGGGACTAGCGAGCGAGCAGTACTTC	CASRPGLASEQYF	TRBJ2-7	TRBV5-6	TRBD2	.
TGTGCCAGCACTAGCGGGGGGACCCCTTACAATGAGCAGTTCTTC	CASTSGGTPYNEQFF	TRBJ2-1	TRBV9	TRBD2	.
TGTGCCAGCAGTTCCGGAGCGGGTGTCCCAGATACGCAGTATTTT	CASSSGAGVPDTQYF	TRBJ2-3	TRBV6-6	.	.
TGCAGCGTTCGGACAGGTGGCAATCAGCCCCAGCATTTT	CSVRTGGNQPQHF	TRBJ1-5	TRBV29-1	TRBD1	.
TGTGCCACCAGCAGAGATAACGGAGATACGCAGTATTTT	CATSRDNGDTQYF	TRBJ2-3	TRBV15	.	.
TGTGCCTGGACCGGGACAGGGCTCACAGATACGCAGTATTTT	CAWTGTGLTDTQYF	TRBJ2-3	TRBV30	TRBD1	.
TGTGCCAGCAGCTTAAGTGGCAGGGGACGTGGCTACACCTTC	CASSLSGRGRGYTF	TRBJ1-2	TRBV7-3	.	.
TGTGCCAGTAGGGCGACTGAGTTCTATAGCAATCAGCCCCAGCATTTT	CASRATEFYSNQPQHF	TRBJ1-5	TRBV19	.	.
TGTGCCAGCAGCGTCTCTCCCTCGACTAGCGGCACAGATACGCAGTATTTT	CASSVSPSTSGTDTQYF	TRBJ2-3	TRBV9	TRBD2	once
TGCAGCGTTGAGCCCACCGGAGGGAGGGGCCCCACAGATACGCAGTATTTT	CSVEPTGGRGPTDTQYF	TRBJ2-3	TRBV29-1	TRBD2	.
TGTGCCAGCAGCTTACAGGTGGCTGGCTACACCTTC	CASSLQVAGYTF	TRBJ1-2	TRBV7-3	.	.
TGTGCCAGCAGCTTAGCTGCCAGGGACTCCTACGAGCAGTACTTC	CASSLAARDSYEQYF	TRBJ2-7	TRBV7-8	.	.
TGCAGCGTTGTACTGGGCTCCTATGGCTACACCTTC	CSVVLGSYGYTF	TRBJ1-2	TRBV29-1	.	.
TGTGCCAGTAGTGGGGCGGGGGGGCGATACACCGGGGAGCTGTTTTTT	CASSGAGGRYTGELFF	TRBJ2-2	TRBV19	TRBD2	.
TGTGCCAGCAGCTCCCCACCCGGGGATACGCAGTATTTT	CASSSPPGDTQYF	TRBJ2-3	TRBV5-4	.	.
TGTGCCAGCAGTGAATTGGGGTGGGGCGGACATCAGCCCCAGCATTTT	CASSELGWGGHQPQHF	TRBJ1-5	TRBV2	.	.
TGTGCCAGCAGTCTAGGACAGGGGGCTTATAGCAATCAGCCCCAGCATTTT	CASSLGQGAYSNQPQHF	TRBJ1-5	TRBV27	TRBD1	.
TGTGCCAGCAGCGTAGTTGCGGGAGCGGGCACAGATACGCAGTATTTT	CASSVVAGAGTDTQYF	TRBJ2-3	TRBV9	TRBD2	.
TGCAGCGTACGACGGGTCGGCGACGAGCAGTACTTC	CSVRRVGDEQYF	TRBJ2-7	TRBV29-1	.	.
TGCGCCAGCAGCCAACCCAGTCAGGGGGCCTACGAGCAGTACTTC	CASSQPSQGAYEQYF	TRBJ2-7	TRBV4-1	TRBD1	once
TGTGCCGCCCTGAGGGGGGGGCGATTGGCTTTCTTT	CAALRGGRLAFF	TRBJ1-1	TRBV9	.	.
TGTGCCAGCAGCTCACGCCAAATGGACAGGGACCTCACCGGGGAGCTGTTTTTT	CASSSRQMDRDLTGELFF	TRBJ2-2	TRBV7-8	TRBD1	.
TGTGCCAGCAGCGGGACAGGGGGGAACACTGAAGCTTTCTTT	CASSGTGGNTEAFF	TRBJ1-1	TRBV9	TRBD1	.
TGTGCCAGCGGGGCGGGGATCTACGAGCAGTACTTC	CASGAGIYEQYF	TRBJ2-7	TRBV7-9	.	.
TGTGCCAGCAGTCGGAGACAGGGAGATGAAAAACTGTTTTTT	CASSRRQGDEKLFF	TRBJ1-4	TRBV25-1	TRBD1	few
TGCGCCAGCAGCTTGGGACTAGACAATGAGCAGTTCTTC	CASSLGLDNEQFF	TRBJ2-1	TRBV5-1	.	.
TGCGCCAGCAGCCAAGGGCGACTAGCTACGCAGTATTTT	CASSQGRLATQYF	TRBJ2-3	TRBV4-3	TRBD2	.
TGTGCCTGGAGGTTAGCGGGGGGGAATGATGGCCAGTACTTC	CAWRLAGGNDGQYF	TRBJ2-5	TRBV30	TRBD2	.
TGTGCCAGCAGCTTGTGGGGACAGGGAAGCAATGAGCAGTTCTTC	CASSLWGQGSNEQFF	TRBJ2-1	TRBV7-2	TRBD1	.
TGTGCCGGGATCCTGACTAGTATCAGTGAGCAGTTCTTC	CAGILTSISEQFF	TRBJ2-1	TRBV30	.	once
TGTGCCAGCACCGAAACAGGGGGCGTTCAGCCCCAGCATTTT	CASTETGGVQPQHF	TRBJ1-5	TRBV6-6	TRBD1	.
TGTGCCAGCAGGGACGGGACTAGCGGGAGGCCCGGTCAGTTCTTC	CASRDGTSGRPGQFF	TRBJ2-1	TRBV6-1	TRBD2	.